These T cell receptor beta chains were read from a single sample in a study of shared clonotypes between healthy human individuals. The table came from immunoSEQ multiplex PCR; TCRdb's copy has only in-frame clones and leaves some out. The sample lists hundreds of thousands of clones; approximately 97% were seen once. Source material: naive CD4+ T cells sorted from blood. Receptor source: a young woman in good health. CDR3s leave out the opening cysteine and the closing phenylalanine or tryptophan.

v_gene: TRBV7-9; CDR3aa: ASSLAWTSGGFQETQY
v_gene: TRBV29-1; CDR3aa: SAGYSGANVLT
v_gene: TRBV5-1; CDR3aa: ASSPQPGTSGRWGSYNEQF
v_gene: TRBV18; CDR3aa: ASSPRVSYEQY
v_gene: TRBV4-1; CDR3aa: ASSQGPGQNKETQY
v_gene: TRBV5-5; CDR3aa: ASSLGTSYPYEQY
v_gene: TRBV29-1; CDR3aa: SATNRGPYEQY
v_gene: TRBV5-1; CDR3aa: ASSSGTANTGELF
v_gene: TRBV5-6; CDR3aa: ASSLFGNYGYT
v_gene: TRBV7-9; CDR3aa: ASSTSTGARAF
v_gene: TRBV28; CDR3aa: ASSLGGGEQF
v_gene: TRBV4-1; CDR3aa: ASRGPTGRAAIDGYT
v_gene: TRBV28; CDR3aa: ASTTRAAFWQF
v_gene: TRBV4-1; CDR3aa: ASSQGRDIAGAPYEQY
v_gene: TRBV5-4; CDR3aa: ASSPWNGRPGELF